This TCR beta chain was recovered during a study of cytomegalovirus exposure and HLA in healthy donors. About the study: HLA-typed donors were the source of about 85 million unique TCRs, which an early data release held.

The PCR ran on 60 Vbeta and 13 Jbeta primers. Repertoires were generated with immunoSEQ multiplex PCR, while TCRdb's copy carries only in-frame clones and drops some. Of 120,000 or so clones listed, around three quarters are singletons. This clone occurred a few times. Antigen specificity is unknown. The CDR3 extends over 15 amino acids. Between the trimmed V and J ends, which lost 4 bases and 2 bases, there was a span of 13 bases. Per germline, CDR1 SGHDT and CDR2 YYEEEE. Study results and caveats: Specificity of a few CMV-associated chains for CMV antigens was verified in vitro. TCR association rates varied by HLA locus in a later analysis, with DRB1 highest and HLA-C lowest.

The chain joins TRBV5-6 to TRBJ1-3; weak D call: TRBD1 (6 bases). The specimen sequenced was PBMCs. This TCR came from a female donor in good health and CMV-seronegative. This chain's CDR3 is CASSVAPGAGNTIYF. CDR3 DNA: TGTGCCAGCAGCGTGGCTCCAGGGGCTGGAAACACCATATATTTT. The whole variable domain, filled in from reference TRBV5-6 and TRBJ1-3, reads DAGVTQSPTHLIKTRGQQVTLRCSPKSGHDTVSWYQQALGQGPQFIFQYYEEEERQRGNFPDRFSGHQFPNYSSELNVNALLLGDSALYLCASSVAPGAGNTIYFGEGSWLTVV.